This T cell receptor beta chain was sequenced in a study of T cell changes during pregnancy in multiple sclerosis. Libraries were prepared by immunoSEQ multiplex PCR; TCRdb keeps only in-frame clonotypes and omits some of them. The sample includes around 40,000 clones, approximately 93% of them seen just once. In germline, CDR1 is SGHTA, CDR2 FQGNSA. V lost 3 bases, J lost 9 bases, and 9 bases lay in between. The CDR3 sequence is 12 residues long. Sequencing was performed on CD8+ T cells from peripheral blood mononuclear cells, taken in the third trimester of pregnancy. The TCR was taken from a female donor with multiple sclerosis, enrolled in a pregnancy study. The chain links TRBV7-2 to TRBJ2-1; the D gene is possibly TRBD1 (6 bases). The CDR3 coding sequence is TGTGCCAGCAGCTTTGGGGGCCCTGAGCAGTTCTTC. This codes for CASSFGGPEQFF.